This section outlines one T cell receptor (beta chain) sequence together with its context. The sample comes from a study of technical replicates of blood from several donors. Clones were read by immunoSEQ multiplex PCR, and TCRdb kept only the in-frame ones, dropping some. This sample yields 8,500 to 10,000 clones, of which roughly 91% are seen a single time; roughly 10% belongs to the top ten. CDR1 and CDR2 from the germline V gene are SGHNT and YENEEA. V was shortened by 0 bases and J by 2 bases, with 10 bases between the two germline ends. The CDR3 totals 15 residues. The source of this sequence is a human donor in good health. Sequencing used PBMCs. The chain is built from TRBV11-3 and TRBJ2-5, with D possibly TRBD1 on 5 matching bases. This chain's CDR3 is CASSLDVGPQETQYF. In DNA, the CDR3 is TGTGCCAGCAGCTTAGATGTGGGGCCGCAAGAGACCCAGTACTTC.